This paragraph covers one T cell receptor beta chain sequence. Study processing details: Reference gene primer amplification in the assay estimated nucleated cell counts. Data came from immunoSEQ multiplex PCR; TCRdb stores just in-frame clones and leaves some out. That table furnishes V, J and clone size, whereas the DNA furnished D and trimming. The table has under 300,000 clones, 88% seen once. This sample is drawn from a study of blood T cell repertoires in COVID-19. Across the study: Samples taken during acute and convalescent COVID-19 were collected in the United States, Italy and Spain. The analysed material was cDNA or gDNA that came from T cells, B-cell-depleted T cells, or PBMCs.

The study drew participants aged about 18 to 89 years from 24 US areas. V lost 2 bases, J lost 7 bases, and 6 bases stayed unmatched. The CDR3 consists of 17 residues. Germline V gives CDR1 MNHEY, CDR2 SMNVEV (reference sequence). The chain couples TRBV27 to TRBJ2-1; 15 bases map to TRBD2. Source material: PBMCs or T cells enriched from blood (not recorded which). This receptor was taken from a woman aged 45-65 years who had recovered from COVID-19. Here the CDR3 reads CASSLGGLAGGGNEQFF. The DNA of the CDR3 is TGTGCCAGCAGTTTAGGGGGACTAGCGGGAGGAGGGAATGAGCAGTTCTTC.